This paragraph reports one T cell receptor beta chain. No antigen is known for it. It has no much larger one-base neighbor in the sample; base qualities were not kept. The CDR3, from cysteine to phenylalanine, totals 14 residues. Only the CDR3 DNA is retained, 42 bases long and in frame from the first base. Via the germline V gene, CDR1 is MGHRA and CDR2 YSYEKL. A distance of 13 bases separates the germline ends of V and J, which lose 3 bases and 5 bases respectively. This record belongs to a study of T cell responses to AZD1222 COVID-19 vaccine (dated by TCRdb to the early 2020s). As for the study more broadly: TCR sequencing covered approximately 230 trial participants: 207 given two doses of AZD1222 and some 25 given two doses of MenACWY control vaccine. Trial participants were enrolled by age into 18-55, 56-69 and 70-plus year subgroups, with about 150, 28 and 57 TCR-sequenced participants respectively.

The CDR3 regions of human TCRbeta chains were analyzed by immunosequencing. The source study handled its data this way. Repertoire TCRs were checked for matches against a reference library of SARS-CoV-2-specific TCRs that had been generated using the MIRA antigen-specificity platform. Breadth meant the fraction of unique TCRs that were SARS-CoV-2-associated, whereas depth meant the fraction of total T cells that were SARS-CoV-2-associated. Each spike-specific TCR was assigned to its reactive spike region and to a CD4 or CD8 class using the MIRA data. Log10-transformed breadth and depth values were compared by one-way ANOVA with Sidak's multiple comparisons tests. The source is immuneACCESS, and TCRdb retained only in-frame sequences with V and J called. Part of the clones is not carried over; for the studies checked, unresolved V genes explain less than half of this, and the remainder is unexplained. V and J calls and clone size come straight from that table; D and trimming were deduced from the DNA. Across this sample there are approximately 130,000 clones, with nearly 90% seen only once. Around a tenth of the sample goes to the ten largest clones.

The research as a whole found: In the small 56-69-year group, the increase in depth fell short of significance, most likely because of low power. Conclusions about previously exposed vaccinees are limited because only five to seven AZD1222 recipients were SARS-CoV-2 seropositive at baseline. Participants were mostly white British, with more females than males. The authors suggested clonal diversity may have been underestimated. After two AZD1222 doses, both the breadth and the depth of spike-specific TCRs were significantly higher than at day 0 and than in MenACWY recipients. Because no day 14 peak-response samples were available, repertoires were characterized only after the peak T cell response. Epitopes outside the regions mutated in the B.1.351 and B.1.1.7 variants were reportedly recognized by nearly half of the unique spike-specific TCRs. Vaccine-associated CD4 TCRs spanned the whole spike protein, with dominant responses in regions 160-218 and 743-854.

The time point label corresponds to: about 28 days (+/-7) after the second vaccine dose. AZD1222 recipients whose second dose came at about 4 weeks and those whose second dose came at about 12 weeks were combined into one group, since spike-specific TCR depth and breadth did not differ between the two schedules. Vaccinee samples were obtained from the UK trials COV001 and COV002, which included a single-blind randomized controlled phase 2/3 trial of AZD1222 (ChAdOx1 nCoV-19) in healthy adults. For TCRbeta chain sequencing, PBMC samples were collected from trial participants at day 0 and at day 28 after the second dose.

The rearranged chain carries TRBV4-1 and TRBJ2-5; TRBD1 might be the D gene, on 5 matching bases. The sequencing here drew on peripheral blood, taken 28 days after the second AZD1222 dose. The clonotype was recovered from an adult who received the AZD1222 COVID-19 vaccine. The CDR3: CASSHFWGTETQYF. The DNA sequence follows: TGCGCCAGCAGCCATTTTTGGGGCACGGAGACCCAGTACTTC.